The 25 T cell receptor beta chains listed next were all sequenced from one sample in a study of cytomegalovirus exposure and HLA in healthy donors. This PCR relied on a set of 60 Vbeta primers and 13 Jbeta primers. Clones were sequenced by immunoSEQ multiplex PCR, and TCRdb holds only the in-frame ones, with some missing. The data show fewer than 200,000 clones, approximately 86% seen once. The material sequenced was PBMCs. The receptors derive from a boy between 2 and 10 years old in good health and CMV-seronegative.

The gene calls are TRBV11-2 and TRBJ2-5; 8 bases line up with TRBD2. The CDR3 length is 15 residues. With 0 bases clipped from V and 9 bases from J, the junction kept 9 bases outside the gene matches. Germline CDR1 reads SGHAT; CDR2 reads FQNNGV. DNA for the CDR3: TGTGCCAGCAGCTTAGAGGCTAGCGGGTCCCGTGCCCAGTACTTC. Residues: CASSLEASGSRAQYF.

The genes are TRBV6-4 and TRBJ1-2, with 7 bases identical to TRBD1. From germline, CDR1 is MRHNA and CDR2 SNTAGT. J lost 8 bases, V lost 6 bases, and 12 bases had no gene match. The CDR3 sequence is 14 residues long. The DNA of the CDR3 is TGTGCCAGCAGCCCCGGGGGACAGTCGATGGGCTACACCTTC. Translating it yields CASSPGGQSMGYTF.

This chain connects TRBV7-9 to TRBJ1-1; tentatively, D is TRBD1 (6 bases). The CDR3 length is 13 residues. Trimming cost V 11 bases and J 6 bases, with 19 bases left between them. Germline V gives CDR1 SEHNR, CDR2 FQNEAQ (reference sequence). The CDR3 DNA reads TGTGCCCCCTCGCGCAGGGGTTCGTCTGAAGCTTTCTTT. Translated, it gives CAPSRRGSSEAFF.

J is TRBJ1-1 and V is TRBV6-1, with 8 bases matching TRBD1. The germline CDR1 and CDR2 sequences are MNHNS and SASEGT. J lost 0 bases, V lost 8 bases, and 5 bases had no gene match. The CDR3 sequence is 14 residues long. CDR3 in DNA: TGTGCCAGCGGACAGGGCCTAATGAACACTGAAGCTTTCTTT. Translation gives CASGQGLMNTEAFF.

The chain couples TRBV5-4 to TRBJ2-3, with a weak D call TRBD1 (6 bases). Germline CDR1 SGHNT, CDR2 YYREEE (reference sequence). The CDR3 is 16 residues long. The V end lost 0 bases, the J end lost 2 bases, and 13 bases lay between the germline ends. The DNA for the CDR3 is TGTGCCAGCAGCTTGGATCCCCGACAGGTCACAGATACGCAGTATTTT. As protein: CASSLDPRQVTDTQYF. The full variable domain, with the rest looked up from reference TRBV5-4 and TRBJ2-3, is ETGVTQSPTHLIKTRGQQVTLRCSSQSGHNTVSWYQQALGQGPQFIFQYYREEENGRGNFPPRFSGLQFPNYSSELNVNALELDDSALYLCASSLDPRQVTDTQYFGPGTRLTVL.

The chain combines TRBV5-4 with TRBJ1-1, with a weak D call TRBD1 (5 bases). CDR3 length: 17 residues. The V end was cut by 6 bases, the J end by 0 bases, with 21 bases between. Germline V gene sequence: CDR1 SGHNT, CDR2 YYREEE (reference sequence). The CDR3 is CASTGRAGRLMNTEAFF. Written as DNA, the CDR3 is TGTGCCAGCACGGGAAGGGCAGGGAGGCTCATGAACACTGAAGCTTTCTTT.

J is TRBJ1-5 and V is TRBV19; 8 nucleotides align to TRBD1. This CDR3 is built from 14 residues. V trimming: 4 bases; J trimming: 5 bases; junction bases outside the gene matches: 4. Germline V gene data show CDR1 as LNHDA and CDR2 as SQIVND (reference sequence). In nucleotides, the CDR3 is TGTGCCAGTAGTACTCAGGGGGCAGATCAGCCCCAGCATTTT. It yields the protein CASSTQGADQPQHF.

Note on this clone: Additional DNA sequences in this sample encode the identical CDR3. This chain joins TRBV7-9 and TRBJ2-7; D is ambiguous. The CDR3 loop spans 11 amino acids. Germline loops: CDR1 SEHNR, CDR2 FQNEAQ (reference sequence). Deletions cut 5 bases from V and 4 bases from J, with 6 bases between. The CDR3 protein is CASSPLYEQYF. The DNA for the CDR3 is TGTGCCAGCAGCCCTCTTTACGAGCAGTACTTC.

CDR3 protein: CASSGLLTSGLFTGELFF. CDR3 nucleotide sequence: TGTGCCAGCAGCGGGCTCTTGACTAGCGGGTTATTCACCGGGGAGCTGTTTTTT. The rearrangement uses TRBV9 and TRBJ2-2; TRBD2 matches at 10 bases. Per germline, CDR1 SGDLS and CDR2 YYNGEE. Trimming at V came to 3 bases and at J to 4 bases, leaving 12 bases not matched to a gene. The CDR3 is made up of 18 amino acids.

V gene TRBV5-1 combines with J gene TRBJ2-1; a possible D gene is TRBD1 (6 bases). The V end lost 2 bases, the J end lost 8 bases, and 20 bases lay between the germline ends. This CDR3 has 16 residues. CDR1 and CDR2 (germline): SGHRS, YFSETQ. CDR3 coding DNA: TGCGCCAGCAGCTTCAGGGGCCCGCGGACGGTTGATGAGCAGTTCTTC. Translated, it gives CASSFRGPRTVDEQFF.

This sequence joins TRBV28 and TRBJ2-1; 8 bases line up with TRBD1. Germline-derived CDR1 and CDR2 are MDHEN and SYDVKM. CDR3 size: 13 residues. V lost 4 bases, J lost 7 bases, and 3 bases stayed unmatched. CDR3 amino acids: CASSYTGGNEQFF. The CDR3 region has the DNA TGTGCCAGCAGTTATACAGGGGGAAATGAGCAGTTCTTC.

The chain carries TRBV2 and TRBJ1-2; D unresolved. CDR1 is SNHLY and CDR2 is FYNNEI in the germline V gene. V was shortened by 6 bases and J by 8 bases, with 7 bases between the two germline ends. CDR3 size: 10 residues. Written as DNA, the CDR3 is TGTGCCAGCAGGGGCAAAGGCTACACCTTC. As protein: CASRGKGYTF.

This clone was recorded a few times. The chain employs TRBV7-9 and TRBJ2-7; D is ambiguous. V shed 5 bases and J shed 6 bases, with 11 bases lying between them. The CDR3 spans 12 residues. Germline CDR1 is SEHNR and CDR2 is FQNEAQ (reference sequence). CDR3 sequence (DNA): TGTGCCAGCAGCGCGGCGATGGGCGAGCAGTACTTC. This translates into CASSAAMGEQYF.

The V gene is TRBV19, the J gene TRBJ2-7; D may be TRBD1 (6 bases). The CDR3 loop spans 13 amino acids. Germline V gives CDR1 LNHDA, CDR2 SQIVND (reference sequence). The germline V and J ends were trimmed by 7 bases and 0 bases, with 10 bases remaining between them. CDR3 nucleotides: TGTGCCAGTACTCAAGGGGGCTCCTACGAGCAGTACTTC. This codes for CASTQGGSYEQYF.

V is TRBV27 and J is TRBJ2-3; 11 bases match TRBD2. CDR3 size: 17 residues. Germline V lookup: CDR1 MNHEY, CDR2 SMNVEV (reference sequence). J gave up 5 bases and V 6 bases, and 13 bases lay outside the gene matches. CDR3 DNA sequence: TGTGCCAGCAGAAAACTTAGAACTAGCGGGAGAGGAGATACGCAGTATTTT. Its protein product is CASRKLRTSGRGDTQYF.

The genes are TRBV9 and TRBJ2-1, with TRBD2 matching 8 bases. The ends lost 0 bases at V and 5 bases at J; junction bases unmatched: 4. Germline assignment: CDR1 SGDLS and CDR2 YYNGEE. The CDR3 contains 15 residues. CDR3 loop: CASSVEGGGHNEQFF. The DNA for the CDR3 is TGTGCCAGCAGCGTAGAAGGCGGGGGGCACAATGAGCAGTTCTTC.

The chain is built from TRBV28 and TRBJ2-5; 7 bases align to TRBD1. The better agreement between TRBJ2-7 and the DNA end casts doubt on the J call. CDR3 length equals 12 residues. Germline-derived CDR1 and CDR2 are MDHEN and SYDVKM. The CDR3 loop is CASSYRGGEQYF. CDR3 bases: TGTGCCAGCAGTTACAGGGGTGGCGAGCAGTACTTC.

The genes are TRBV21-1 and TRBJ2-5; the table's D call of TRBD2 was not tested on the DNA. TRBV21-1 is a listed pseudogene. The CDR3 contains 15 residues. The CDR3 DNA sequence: TGTGCCAGCAGCCCACTAGCGGGGGAAGGAGAGACCCAGTACTTC. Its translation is CASSPLAGEGETQYF.

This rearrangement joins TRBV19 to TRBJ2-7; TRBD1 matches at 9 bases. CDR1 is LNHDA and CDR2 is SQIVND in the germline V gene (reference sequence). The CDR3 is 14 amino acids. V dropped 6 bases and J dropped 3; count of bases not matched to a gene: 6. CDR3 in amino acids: CASSLPGQGYEQYF. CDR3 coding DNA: TGTGCCAGTAGCTTACCGGGACAGGGCTACGAGCAGTACTTC. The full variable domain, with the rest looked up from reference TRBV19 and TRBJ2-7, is DGGITQSPKYLFRKEGQNVTLSCEQNLNHDAMYWYRQDPGQGLRLIYYSQIVNDFQKGDIAEGYSVSREKKESFPLTVTSAQKNPTAFYLCASSLPGQGYEQYFGPGTRLTVT.

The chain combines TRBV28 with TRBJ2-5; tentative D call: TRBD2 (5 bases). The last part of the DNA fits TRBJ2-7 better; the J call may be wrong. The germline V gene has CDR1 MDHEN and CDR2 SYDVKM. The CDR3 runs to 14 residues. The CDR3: CASSFVGELGEQYF. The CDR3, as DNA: TGTGCCAGCAGTTTTGTGGGAGAGCTGGGCGAGCAGTACTTC.

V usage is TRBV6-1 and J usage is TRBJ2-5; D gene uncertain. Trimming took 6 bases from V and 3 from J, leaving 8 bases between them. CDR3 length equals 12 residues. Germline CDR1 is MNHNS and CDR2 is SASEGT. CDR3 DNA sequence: TGTGCCAGCAGACCCCGGGAAGAGACCCAGTACTTC. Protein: CASRPREETQYF.

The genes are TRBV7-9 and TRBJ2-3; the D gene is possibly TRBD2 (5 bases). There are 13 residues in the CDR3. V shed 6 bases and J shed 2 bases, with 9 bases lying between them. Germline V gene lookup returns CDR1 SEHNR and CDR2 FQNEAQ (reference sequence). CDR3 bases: TGTGCCAGCAGGAACGGGGACACAGATACGCAGTATTTT. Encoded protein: CASRNGDTDTQYF.

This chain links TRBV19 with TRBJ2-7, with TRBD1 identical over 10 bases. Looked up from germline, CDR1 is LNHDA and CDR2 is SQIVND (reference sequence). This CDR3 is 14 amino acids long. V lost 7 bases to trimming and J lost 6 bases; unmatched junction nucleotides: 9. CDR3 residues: CASTTTGGTGEQYF. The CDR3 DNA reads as TGTGCCAGTACTACGACAGGGGGCACGGGCGAGCAGTACTTC.

As DNA, the CDR3 is TGTGCCAGCAGCCAAGAACTAGCGGGCTACAATGAGCAGTTCTTC. Its translation: CASSQELAGYNEQFF. This sequence joins TRBV14 and TRBJ2-1; 9 bases map to TRBD2. The CDR3 has 15 amino acids. The J segment lost 3 bases and the V segment lost 0 bases, leaving 0 bases of the junction unmatched. Germline CDR1 SGHDN, CDR2 FVKESK.

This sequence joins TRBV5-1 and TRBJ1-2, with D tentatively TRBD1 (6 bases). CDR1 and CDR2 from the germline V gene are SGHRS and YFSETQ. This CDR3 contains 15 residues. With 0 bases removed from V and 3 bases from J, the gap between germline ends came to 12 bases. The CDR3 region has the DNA TGCGCCAGCAGCTTGGCAGGGGTTGGACACTATGGCTACACCTTC. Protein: CASSLAGVGHYGYTF. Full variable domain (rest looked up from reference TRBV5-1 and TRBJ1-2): KAGVTQTPRYLIKTRGQQVTLSCSPISGHRSVSWYQQTPGQGLQFLFEYFSETQRNKGNFPGRFSGRQFSNSRSEMNVSTLELGDSALYLCASSLAGVGHYGYTFGSGTRLTVV.